This TCR beta chain was sequenced during a study of shared clonotypes between healthy human individuals. Measured with immunoSEQ multiplex PCR; TCRdb has only the in-frame clones, and not every one. The sample carries approximately 940,000 clones, about three quarters recorded once. V shed 6 bases and J shed 9 bases, with 13 bases lying between them. Germline-derived CDR1 and CDR2 are SNHLY and FYNNEI. This CDR3 has 12 amino acids. The sample comprised memory CD4+ T cells sorted from blood. Noted subset: CD45RA-negative fraction. This chain connects TRBV2 to TRBJ2-3; D remains ambiguous. The receptor was derived from a man between 18 and 35 years old in good health. CDR3 DNA sequence: TGTGCCAGCAGCTCAGACTTGGGGACGCAGTATTTT. Translated, it gives CASSSDLGTQYF.